Following are 32 T cell receptor beta chains from one sample sequenced in a study of blood T cell repertoires in COVID-19. The method was immunoSEQ multiplex PCR; TCRdb's version includes in-frame clones alone and lacks a portion of them. The repertoire includes some 120,000 clones, just under 85% of them detected once, and 7.5% sits in the top ten. The specimen was peripheral blood. The receptors shown here come from a man between 65 and 85 years old with active or convalescent COVID-19.

This chain links TRBV4-3 with TRBJ2-7; D is unresolved. The CDR3 totals 14 residues. CDR1 and CDR2 from the germline V gene are LGHNA and YSLEER. V was pared by 1 base and J by 3 bases, with 10 bases between. As DNA, the CDR3 is TGCGCCAGCAGCCAAGGACCGAGGAACTACGAGCAGTACTTC. This encodes CASSQGPRNYEQYF.

The chain combines TRBV11-3 with TRBJ1-6; TRBD1 matches at 7 bases. Trimming removed 1 base from V and 6 bases from J; junction bases left unmatched: 3. The V gene's germline CDR1 is SGHNT and CDR2 YENEEA. The CDR3 contains 15 residues. CDR3: CASSLGGGLNSPLHF. The CDR3 coding sequence is TGTGCCAGCAGCTTAGGAGGGGGCCTTAATTCACCCCTCCACTTT.

The chain joins TRBV3-1 (or the pseudogene TRBV3-2) to TRBJ2-5; the match to TRBD1 covers 8 bases. V gave up 0 bases and J gave up 6 bases; unmatched junction bases: 3. Germline V gene lookup returns CDR1 LGHDT and CDR2 YNNKEL (reference sequence). This CDR3 has 14 amino acids. The CDR3, as DNA: TGTGCCAGCAGCCAAGATCGACAGGGGCAGACCCAGTACTTC. It specifies CASSQDRQGQTQYF.

This clone was observed a few times. The V and J genes are TRBV3-1 (or the pseudogene TRBV3-2) and TRBJ1-2; D not certain. The CDR3 length is 13 residues. V shed 2 bases and J shed 0 bases, with 4 bases lying between them. Germline V gene data show CDR1 as LGHDT and CDR2 as YNNKEL (reference sequence). CDR3 sequence (DNA): TGTGCCAGCAGCCAAATCTCTAACTATGGCTACACCTTC. It yields the protein CASSQISNYGYTF.

This clone appeared a few times. The rearrangement uses TRBV7-2 and TRBJ2-3, with TRBD2 identical over 9 bases. V lost 5 bases, J lost 2 bases, and 5 bases stayed unmatched. The CDR3 loop spans 15 amino acids. CDR1 and CDR2 from the germline V gene are SGHTA and FQGNSA. CDR3 residues: CASSLTSGTTDTQYF. In nucleotides, the CDR3 is TGTGCCAGCAGCCTGACTAGCGGCACCACAGATACGCAGTATTTT.

This chain joins TRBV30 and TRBJ1-5; 9 bases match TRBD1. V trimming: 2 bases; J trimming: 2 bases; junction bases outside the gene matches: 4. The CDR3 has 15 residues. The germline V gene has CDR1 GTSNPN and CDR2 SVGIG (reference sequence). The CDR3 loop is CAWSLQGAGNQPQHF. CDR3 sequence (DNA): TGTGCCTGGAGTTTACAGGGGGCTGGCAATCAGCCCCAGCATTTT.

The gene calls are TRBV7-6 and TRBJ2-2; maybe TRBD1 (6 bases). Trimming pared 5 bases from V and 1 base from J, leaving 11 bases between. Looked up from germline, CDR1 is SGHVS and CDR2 is FNYEAQ. This CDR3 has 15 amino acids. CDR3 protein: CASSTDSLNTGELFF. The CDR3 coding sequence is TGTGCCAGCAGCACGGACAGTCTGAACACCGGGGAGCTGTTTTTT.

This chain links TRBV27 with TRBJ1-2; D not certain. There are 16 residues in the CDR3. Germline values: CDR1 MNHEY, CDR2 SMNVEV (reference sequence). The ends were cut back, 4 bases at V and 8 bases at J, with 23 bases in the middle. The CDR3 spells CASSSSEEAHVRGYTF. CDR3 nucleotide sequence: TGTGCCAGCAGTTCCTCCGAAGAAGCCCACGTACGGGGCTACACCTTC.

The chain joins TRBV9 to TRBJ2-5; 10 positions agree with TRBD2. The CDR3 spans 13 residues. Germline V gene sequence: CDR1 SGDLS, CDR2 YYNGEE. Trimming cost V 6 bases and J 3 bases; bases outside gene matches: 2. The CDR3 reads CASTGLAEETQYF. Here the CDR3 DNA reads TGTGCCAGCACAGGACTAGCGGAAGAGACCCAGTACTTC.

This sequence joins TRBV28 and TRBJ2-7, with D perhaps matching TRBD2 (5 bases). The germline V gene has CDR1 MDHEN and CDR2 SYDVKM. V dropped 7 bases and J dropped 6 bases, with 13 bases sitting between them. The CDR3 sequence is 12 residues long. The CDR3 reads CASNPPRGEQYF. Here the CDR3 DNA reads TGTGCCAGCAACCCCCCCCGGGGCGAGCAGTACTTC.

About this clone: The germline gene is not matched at one end of the junction; a read error may be the cause. V usage is TRBV14 and J usage is TRBJ1-1; D not resolved. Germline CDR1 reads SGHDN; CDR2 reads FVKESK. The CDR3 sequence is 15 residues long. The CDR3 DNA is TGTGCCAGCACCCAACTAATTACAGTGAACACTGAAGCTTTCTTT. Amino acids: CASTQLITVNTEAFF.

The CDR3 DNA follows: TGTGCCAGCAGCACCCGTGGGGCGGGGGAGCTGTTTTTT. Residues: CASSTRGAGELFF. The chain has TRBV7-2 and TRBJ2-2; maybe TRBD1 (5 bases). The CDR3 contains 13 residues. CDR1 is SGHTA and CDR2 is FQGNSA in the germline V gene. V gave up 5 bases and J gave up 8 bases, with 12 bases separating them.

The chain joins TRBV5-1 to TRBJ2-3; the match to TRBD2 covers 7 bases. CDR3 size: 15 residues. Germline V CDR1 and CDR2: SGHRS, YFSETQ. J was trimmed by 1 base and V by 5 bases; bases with no gene match: 7. CDR3 sequence (DNA): TGCGCCAGCAGTTGGGGGGGACCACGCACAGATACGCAGTATTTT. Amino acid sequence: CASSWGGPRTDTQYF.

The CDR3 here is CASKPNRDNQPQHF. CDR3 nucleotides: TGTGCCAGCAAGCCTAACAGGGACAATCAGCCCCAGCATTTT. V is TRBV2 and J is TRBJ1-5, with D perhaps TRBD1 (6 bases). There are 14 residues in the CDR3. V lost 7 bases, J lost 3 bases, and 13 bases lay in between. CDR1 and CDR2 (germline): SNHLY, FYNNEI.

The gene calls are TRBV29-1 and TRBJ1-3; 10 positions agree with TRBD1. The CDR3 runs to 15 residues. V dropped 5 bases and J dropped 2; count of bases not matched to a gene: 6. Per the germline V gene, CDR1 is SQVTM and CDR2 is ANQGSEA. The CDR3 here is CSVSDRGLTGNTIYF. DNA for the CDR3: TGCAGCGTTTCCGACAGGGGGCTTACTGGAAACACCATATATTTT.

The chain recombines TRBV6-5 with TRBJ2-3, with D unresolved. The CDR3 is 13 residues long. The germline gives CDR1 MNHEY, CDR2 SVGAGI. V was shortened by 0 bases and J by 3 bases, with 4 bases between the two germline ends. The CDR3 protein is CASSYSSTDTQYF. CDR3 in DNA: TGTGCCAGCAGTTACTCATCGACAGATACGCAGTATTTT.

This chain joins TRBV30 and TRBJ2-7, with TRBD1 matching 8 bases. The CDR3 has 11 residues. J was trimmed by 6 bases and V by 7 bases; bases with no gene match: 5. Germline V gene sequence: CDR1 GTSNPN, CDR2 SVGIG (reference sequence). DNA for the CDR3: TGTGCCTACCAGGGGGCTCGCGAGCAGTACTTC. It encodes CAYQGAREQYF.

The rearrangement uses TRBV6-1 and TRBJ1-6; possibly TRBD1 for D (5 bases). Germline V CDR1 and CDR2: MNHNS, SASEGT. This CDR3 has 14 residues. With 2 bases removed from V and 11 bases from J, the gap between germline ends came to 13 bases. CDR3 region: CASSEFRDLPPLHF. CDR3 DNA: TGTGCCAGCAGTGAATTCAGGGATTTGCCACCCCTCCACTTT.

This clone appeared a single time. The V call is TRBV12-3 or TRBV12-4, the J call TRBJ2-3; possible D gene TRBD2, 5 bases. The CDR3 extends over 13 amino acids. V was pared by 4 bases and J by 4 bases, with 9 bases between. For the CDR3, the DNA is TGTGCCAGCAGTTCCCTAGCAGCAGATACGCAGTATTTT. It specifies CASSSLAADTQYF.

The J gene is TRBJ2-7, the V gene TRBV7-2; 12 bases match TRBD2. The germline V gene has CDR1 SGHTA and CDR2 FQGNSA. V was clipped by 1 base and J by 3 bases; unmatched bases: 7. The CDR3 runs to 17 residues. The CDR3, as DNA: TGTGCCAGCAGCTTAGGGTTGGGACTAGCGGGCTACTACGAGCAGTACTTC. Translating gives CASSLGLGLAGYYEQYF. The full variable domain, rest sourced from reference TRBV7-2 and TRBJ2-7, is GAGVSQSPSNKVTEKGKDVELRCDPISGHTALYWYRQSLGQGLEFLIYFQGNSAPDKSGLPSDRFSAERTGGSVSTLTIQRTQQEDSAVYLCASSLGLGLAGYYEQYFGPGTRLTVT.

V usage is TRBV5-1 and J usage is TRBJ2-2, with TRBD1 matching over 7 bases. This CDR3 spans 15 amino acids. Unmatched junction bases numbered 8, after V lost 3 bases and J lost 6 bases. Per the germline V gene, CDR1 is SGHRS and CDR2 is YFSETQ. CDR3 in DNA: TGCGCCAGCAGCTCGACAGGGATCAAAGCCGGGGAGCTGTTTTTT. It codes for CASSSTGIKAGELFF.

The chain recombines TRBV19 with TRBJ2-7; the match to TRBD1 covers 8 bases. The CDR3 contains 16 residues. The J segment lost 3 bases and the V segment lost 6 bases, leaving 13 bases of the junction unmatched. Germline values: CDR1 LNHDA, CDR2 SQIVND (reference sequence). In DNA, the CDR3 is TGTGCCAGTAGCTCCTCAGGGGGCTCGTCAGGCTACGAGCAGTACTTC. Amino acids: CASSSSGGSSGYEQYF.

CDR3 loop: CASSQGAFSYEQYF. In DNA, the CDR3 is TGTGCCAGCAGCCAAGGGGCATTCTCCTACGAGCAGTACTTC. This chain joins TRBV3-1 (or the pseudogene TRBV3-2) and TRBJ2-7; D ambiguous. Trimming stripped 1 base from V and 0 bases from J, with 7 bases between. Germline loops: CDR1 LGHDT, CDR2 YNNKEL (reference sequence). The CDR3 contains 14 residues.

This clone was detected a few times. The chain is built from TRBV6-2 or TRBV6-3 and TRBJ1-1; 8 bases agree with TRBD1. Unmatched junction bases numbered 10, after V lost 5 bases and J lost 5 bases. CDR3 size: 15 residues. Germline lookup yields CDR1 MNHEY and CDR2 SVGEGT. The CDR3 protein is CASSPTGVIRTEAFF. CDR3 sequence (DNA): TGTGCCAGCAGTCCGACAGGGGTGATTCGAACTGAAGCTTTCTTT.

The V call is TRBV15, the J call TRBJ1-1; TRBD1 matches 7 bases. The CDR3 totals 14 residues. V was pared by 3 bases and J by 7 bases, with 8 bases of the junction left unmatched. Germline loops: CDR1 LNHNV, CDR2 YYDKDF (reference sequence). The CDR3, as DNA: TGTGCCACCAGCAGCCCGGGACAGCCATTTGAAGCTTTCTTT. It yields the protein CATSSPGQPFEAFF.

The gene calls are TRBV7-9 and TRBJ1-1, with 7 bases that match TRBD1. Germline V lookup: CDR1 SEHNR, CDR2 FQNEAQ (reference sequence). With V trimmed by 6 bases and J by 1 base, 5 bases remained unmatched. The CDR3 totals 14 residues. For the CDR3, the DNA is TGTGCCAGCAGGCCGACAGGGACGAACACTGAAGCTTTCTTT. Its protein is CASRPTGTNTEAFF.

The gene calls are TRBV9 and TRBJ1-1, with D unclear. Germline values: CDR1 SGDLS, CDR2 YYNGEE. This CDR3 comprises 13 residues. The V end was cut by 4 bases, the J end by 0 bases, with 7 bases between. The CDR3 here is CASSPRVNTEAFF. The CDR3 bases are TGTGCCAGCAGCCCCCGGGTGAACACTGAAGCTTTCTTT.

This clone has just one count. The chain uses TRBV3-1 (or the pseudogene TRBV3-2) and TRBJ1-1, with D possibly matching TRBD1 (6 bases). Germline-derived CDR1 and CDR2 are LGHDT and YNNKEL (reference sequence). Trimming cost V 2 bases and J 0 bases, with 10 bases left between them. This CDR3 region has 15 residues. CDR3 in amino acids: CASSQRQDLNTEAFF. In DNA, the CDR3 is TGTGCCAGCAGCCAACGACAGGACCTGAACACTGAAGCTTTCTTT.

The chain joins TRBV9 to TRBJ2-3; D not certain. The CDR3 length is 17 residues. Germline V CDR1 and CDR2: SGDLS, YYNGEE. Trimming shortened V by 1 base and J by 2 bases, and 17 bases separated the two germline ends. The chain's CDR3 is CASSVSISNKNTDTQYF. CDR3 nucleotides: TGTGCCAGCAGCGTATCTATTTCCAATAAAAACACAGATACGCAGTATTTT. Full variable domain (outside the CDR3, taken from reference TRBV9 and TRBJ2-3): DSGVTQTPKHLITATGQRVTLRCSPRSGDLSVYWYQQSLDQGLQFLIQYYNGEERAKGNILERFSAQQFPDLHSELNLSSLELGDSALYFCASSVSISNKNTDTQYFGPGTRLTVL.

The chain uses TRBV2 and TRBJ1-2; D is perhaps TRBD1 (5 bases). The CDR3 sequence is 14 residues long. The germline V gene encodes CDR1 SNHLY and CDR2 FYNNEI. V lost 4 bases and J 2 bases, leaving 11 bases between the germline ends. The CDR3 coding sequence is TGTGCCAGCAGTGCAGGGACTTTGAACTATGGCTACACCTTC. Encoded protein: CASSAGTLNYGYTF.

This rearrangement joins TRBV28 to TRBJ2-7; D is uncertain. Trimming pared 5 bases from V and 4 bases from J, leaving 9 bases between. The CDR3 sequence is 12 residues long. The germline gives CDR1 MDHEN, CDR2 SYDVKM. The CDR3 here is CASSPESYEQYF. For the CDR3, the DNA is TGTGCCAGCAGTCCAGAATCTTACGAGCAGTACTTC.

The chain carries TRBV5-6 and TRBJ2-2; the match to TRBD1 covers 7 bases. Germline lookup yields CDR1 SGHDT and CDR2 YYEEEE. CDR3 length: 14 amino acids. V dropped 5 bases and J dropped 4; count of bases not matched to a gene: 5. CDR3 protein: CASRAGTVTGELFF. The CDR3 coding sequence is TGTGCCAGCAGGGCCGGGACAGTCACCGGGGAGCTGTTTTTT.